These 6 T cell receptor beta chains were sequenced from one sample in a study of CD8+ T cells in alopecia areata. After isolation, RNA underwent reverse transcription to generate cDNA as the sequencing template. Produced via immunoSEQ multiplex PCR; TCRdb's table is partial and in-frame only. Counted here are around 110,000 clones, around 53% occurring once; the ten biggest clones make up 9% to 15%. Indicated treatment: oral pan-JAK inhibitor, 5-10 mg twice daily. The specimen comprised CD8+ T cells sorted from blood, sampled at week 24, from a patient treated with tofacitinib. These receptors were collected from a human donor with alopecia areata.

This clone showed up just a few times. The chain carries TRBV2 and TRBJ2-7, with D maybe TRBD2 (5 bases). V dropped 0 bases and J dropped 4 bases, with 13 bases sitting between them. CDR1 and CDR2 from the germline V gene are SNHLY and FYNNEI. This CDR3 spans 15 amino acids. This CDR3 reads CASSEALPGLYEQYF. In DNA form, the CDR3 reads TGTGCCAGCAGTGAAGCGCTTCCGGGGTTGTACGAGCAGTACTTC.

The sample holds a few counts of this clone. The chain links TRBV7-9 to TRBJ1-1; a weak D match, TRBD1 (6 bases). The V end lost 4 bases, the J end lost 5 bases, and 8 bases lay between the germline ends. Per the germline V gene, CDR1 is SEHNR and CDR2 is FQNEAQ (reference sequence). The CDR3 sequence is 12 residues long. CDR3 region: CASSYGQTEAFF. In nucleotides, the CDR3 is TGTGCCAGCAGCTACGGACAGACTGAAGCTTTCTTT.

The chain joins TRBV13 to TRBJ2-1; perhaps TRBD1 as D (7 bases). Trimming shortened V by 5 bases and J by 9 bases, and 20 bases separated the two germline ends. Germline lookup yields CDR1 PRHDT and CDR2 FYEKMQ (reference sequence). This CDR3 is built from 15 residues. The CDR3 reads CASSPPLQGGGEQFF. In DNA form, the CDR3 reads TGTGCCAGCAGCCCCCCTCTGCAGGGGGGTGGTGAGCAGTTCTTC.

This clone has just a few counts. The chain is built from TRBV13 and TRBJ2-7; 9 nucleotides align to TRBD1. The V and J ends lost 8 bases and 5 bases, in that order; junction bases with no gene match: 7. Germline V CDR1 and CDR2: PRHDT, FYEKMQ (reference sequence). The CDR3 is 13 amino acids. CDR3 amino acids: CASCDRGMDEQYF. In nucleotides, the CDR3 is TGTGCCAGCTGCGACAGGGGGATGGACGAGCAGTACTTC.

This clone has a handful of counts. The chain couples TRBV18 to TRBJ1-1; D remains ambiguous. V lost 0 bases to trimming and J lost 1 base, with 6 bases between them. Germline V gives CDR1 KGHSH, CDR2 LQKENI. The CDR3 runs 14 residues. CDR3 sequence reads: CASSPPKENTEAFF. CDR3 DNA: TGTGCCAGCTCACCACCGAAGGAGAACACTGAAGCTTTCTTT.

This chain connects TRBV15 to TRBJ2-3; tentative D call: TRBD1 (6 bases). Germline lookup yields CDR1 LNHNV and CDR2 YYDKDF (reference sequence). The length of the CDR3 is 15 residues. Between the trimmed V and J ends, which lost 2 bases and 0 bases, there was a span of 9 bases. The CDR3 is CATSRTGLSTDTQYF. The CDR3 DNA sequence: TGTGCCACCAGCAGAACAGGGCTAAGCACAGATACGCAGTATTTT.